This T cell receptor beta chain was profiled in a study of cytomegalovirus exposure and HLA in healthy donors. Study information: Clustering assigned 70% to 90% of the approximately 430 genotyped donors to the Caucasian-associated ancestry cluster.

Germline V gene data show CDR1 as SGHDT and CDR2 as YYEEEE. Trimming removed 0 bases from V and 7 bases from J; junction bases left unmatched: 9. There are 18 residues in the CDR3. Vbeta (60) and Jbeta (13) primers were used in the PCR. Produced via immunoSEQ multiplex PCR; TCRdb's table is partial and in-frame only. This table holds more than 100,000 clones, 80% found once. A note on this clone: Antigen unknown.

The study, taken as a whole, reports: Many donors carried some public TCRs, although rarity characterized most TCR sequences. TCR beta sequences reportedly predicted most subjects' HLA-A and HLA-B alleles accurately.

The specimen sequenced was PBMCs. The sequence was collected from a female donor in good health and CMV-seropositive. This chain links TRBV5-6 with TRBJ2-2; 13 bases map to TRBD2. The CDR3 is CASSLELAGGRDGGELFF. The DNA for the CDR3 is TGTGCCAGCAGCTTGGAACTAGCGGGGGGGCGAGATGGCGGGGAGCTGTTTTTT.